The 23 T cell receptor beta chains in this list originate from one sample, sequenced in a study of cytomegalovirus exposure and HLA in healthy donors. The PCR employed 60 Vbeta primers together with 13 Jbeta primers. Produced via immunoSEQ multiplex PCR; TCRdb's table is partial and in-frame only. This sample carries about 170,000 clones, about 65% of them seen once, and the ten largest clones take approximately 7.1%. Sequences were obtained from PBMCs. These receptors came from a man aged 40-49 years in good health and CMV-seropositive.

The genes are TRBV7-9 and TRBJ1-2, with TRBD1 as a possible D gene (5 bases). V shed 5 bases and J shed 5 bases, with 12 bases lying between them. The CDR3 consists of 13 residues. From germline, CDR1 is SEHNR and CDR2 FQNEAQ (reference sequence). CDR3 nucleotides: TGTGCCAGCAGCCCAGAGGCAGGGTATGGCTACACCTTC. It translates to CASSPEAGYGYTF.

This chain's CDR3 is CASSETSSDSPLHF. Written as DNA, the CDR3 is TGCGCCAGCAGTGAGACTAGTTCGGATTCACCCCTCCACTTT. The chain has TRBV5-1 and TRBJ1-6; D ambiguous. The CDR3 is 14 residues long. Trimming took off 5 bases at V and 8 bases at J, with 14 bases between the two ends. Germline CDR1 reads SGHRS; CDR2 reads YFSETQ.

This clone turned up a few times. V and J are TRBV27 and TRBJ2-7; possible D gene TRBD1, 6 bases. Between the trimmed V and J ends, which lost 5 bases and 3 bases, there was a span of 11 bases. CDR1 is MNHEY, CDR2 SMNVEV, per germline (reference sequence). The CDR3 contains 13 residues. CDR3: CASSTTQGYEQYF. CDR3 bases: TGTGCCAGCAGTACCACACAGGGCTACGAGCAGTACTTC.

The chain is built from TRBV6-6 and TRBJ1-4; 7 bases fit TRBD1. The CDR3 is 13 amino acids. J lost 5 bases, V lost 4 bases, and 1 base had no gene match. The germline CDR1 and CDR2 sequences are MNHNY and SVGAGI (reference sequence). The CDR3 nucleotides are TGTGCCAGCAGTTGGGGACAGAATGAAAAACTGTTTTTT. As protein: CASSWGQNEKLFF.

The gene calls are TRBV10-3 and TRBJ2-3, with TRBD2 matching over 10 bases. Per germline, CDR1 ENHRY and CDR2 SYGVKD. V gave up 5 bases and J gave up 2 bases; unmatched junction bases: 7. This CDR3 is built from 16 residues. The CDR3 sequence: CAISLLAGGNTDTQYF. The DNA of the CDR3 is TGTGCCATCAGTCTCTTAGCGGGGGGTAACACAGATACGCAGTATTTT.

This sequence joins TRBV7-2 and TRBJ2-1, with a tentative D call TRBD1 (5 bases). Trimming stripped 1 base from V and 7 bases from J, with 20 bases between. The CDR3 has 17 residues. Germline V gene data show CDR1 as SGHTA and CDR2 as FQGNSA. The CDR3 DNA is TGTGCCAGCAGCTTAGTGGGCCAGGGTGGAAGATTAAATGAGCAGTTCTTC. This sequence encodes CASSLVGQGGRLNEQFF.

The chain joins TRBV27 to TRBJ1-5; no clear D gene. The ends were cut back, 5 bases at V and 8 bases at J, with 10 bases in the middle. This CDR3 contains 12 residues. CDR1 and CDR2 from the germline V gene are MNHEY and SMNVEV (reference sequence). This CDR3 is CASSRGREPQHF. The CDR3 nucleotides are TGTGCCAGCAGTCGCGGCCGGGAGCCCCAGCATTTT.

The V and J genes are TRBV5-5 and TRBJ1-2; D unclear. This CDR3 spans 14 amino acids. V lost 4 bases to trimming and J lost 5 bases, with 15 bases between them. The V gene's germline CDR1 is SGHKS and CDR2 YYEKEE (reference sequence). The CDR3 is CASSRHQNLYGYTF. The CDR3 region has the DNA TGTGCCAGCAGCCGCCACCAAAACTTGTATGGCTACACCTTC.

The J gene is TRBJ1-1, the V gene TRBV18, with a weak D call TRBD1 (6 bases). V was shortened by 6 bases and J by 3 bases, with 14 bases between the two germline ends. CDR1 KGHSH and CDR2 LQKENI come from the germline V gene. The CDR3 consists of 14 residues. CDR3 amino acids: CASSLGTRDTEAFF. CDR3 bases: TGTGCCAGCTCTCTGGGGACAAGGGACACTGAAGCTTTCTTT.

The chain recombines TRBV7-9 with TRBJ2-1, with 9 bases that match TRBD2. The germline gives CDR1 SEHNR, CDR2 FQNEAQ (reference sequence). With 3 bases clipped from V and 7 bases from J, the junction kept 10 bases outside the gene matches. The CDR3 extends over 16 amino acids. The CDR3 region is CASSFGGGAKRNEQFF. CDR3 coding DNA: TGTGCCAGCAGCTTTGGCGGGGGGGCCAAACGTAATGAGCAGTTCTTC.

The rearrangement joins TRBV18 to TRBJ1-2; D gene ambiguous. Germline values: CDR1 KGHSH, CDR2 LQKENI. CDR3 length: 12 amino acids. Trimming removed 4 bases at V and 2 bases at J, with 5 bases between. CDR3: CASSHGNYGYTF. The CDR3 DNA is TGTGCCAGCTCACACGGGAACTATGGCTACACCTTC.

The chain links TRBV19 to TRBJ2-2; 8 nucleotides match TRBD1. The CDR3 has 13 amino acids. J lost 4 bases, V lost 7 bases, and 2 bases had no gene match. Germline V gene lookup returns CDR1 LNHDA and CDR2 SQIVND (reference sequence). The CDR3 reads CASNTGGTGELFF. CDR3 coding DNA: TGTGCCAGTAACACAGGGGGCACCGGGGAGCTGTTTTTT.

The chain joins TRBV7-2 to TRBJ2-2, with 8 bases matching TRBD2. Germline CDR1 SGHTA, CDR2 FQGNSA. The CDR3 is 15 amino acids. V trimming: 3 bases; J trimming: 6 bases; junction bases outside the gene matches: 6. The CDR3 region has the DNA TGTGCCAGCAGCTTGACCGGACTAGCAGCCGGGGAGCTGTTTTTT. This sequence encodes CASSLTGLAAGELFF.

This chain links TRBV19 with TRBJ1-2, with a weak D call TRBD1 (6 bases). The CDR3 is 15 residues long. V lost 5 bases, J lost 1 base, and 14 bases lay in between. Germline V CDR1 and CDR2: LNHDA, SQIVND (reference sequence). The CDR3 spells CASSLKRDNNYGYTF. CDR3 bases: TGTGCCAGTAGTCTAAAACGGGACAATAACTATGGCTACACCTTC.

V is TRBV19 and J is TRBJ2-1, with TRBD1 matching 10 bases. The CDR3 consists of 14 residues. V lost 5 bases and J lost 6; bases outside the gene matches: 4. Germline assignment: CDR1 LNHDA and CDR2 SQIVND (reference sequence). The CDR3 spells CASSPWTGGNEQFF. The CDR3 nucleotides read TGTGCCAGTAGTCCCTGGACAGGGGGCAATGAGCAGTTCTTC. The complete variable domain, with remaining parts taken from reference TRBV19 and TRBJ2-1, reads DGGITQSPKYLFRKEGQNVTLSCEQNLNHDAMYWYRQDPGQGLRLIYYSQIVNDFQKGDIAEGYSVSREKKESFPLTVTSAQKNPTAFYLCASSPWTGGNEQFFGPGTRLTVL.

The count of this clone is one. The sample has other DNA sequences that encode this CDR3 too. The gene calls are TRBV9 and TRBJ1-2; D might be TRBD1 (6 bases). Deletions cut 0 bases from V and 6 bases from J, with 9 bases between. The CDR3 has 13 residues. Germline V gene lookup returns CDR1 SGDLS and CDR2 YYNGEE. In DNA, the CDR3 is TGTGCCAGCAGCGTAGGGGGGGGCGATGGCTACACCTTC. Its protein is CASSVGGGDGYTF. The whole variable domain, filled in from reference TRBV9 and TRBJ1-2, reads DSGVTQTPKHLITATGQRVTLRCSPRSGDLSVYWYQQSLDQGLQFLIQYYNGEERAKGNILERFSAQQFPDLHSELNLSSLELGDSALYFCASSVGGGDGYTFGSGTRLTVV.

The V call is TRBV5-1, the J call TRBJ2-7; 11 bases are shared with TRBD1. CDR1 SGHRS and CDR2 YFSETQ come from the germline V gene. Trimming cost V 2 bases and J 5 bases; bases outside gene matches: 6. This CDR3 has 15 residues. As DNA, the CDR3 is TGCGCCAGCAGCTTATTCGAGGGACAGGGGGACGAGCAGTACTTC. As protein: CASSLFEGQGDEQYF.

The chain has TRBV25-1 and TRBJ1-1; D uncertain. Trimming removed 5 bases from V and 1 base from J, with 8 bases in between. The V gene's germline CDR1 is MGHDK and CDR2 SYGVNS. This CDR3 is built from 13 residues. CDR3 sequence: CASSLVGNTEAFF. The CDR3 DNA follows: TGTGCCAGCAGTCTCGTCGGGAACACTGAAGCTTTCTTT. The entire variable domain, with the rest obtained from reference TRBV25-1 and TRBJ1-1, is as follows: EADIYQTPRYLVIGTGKKITLECSQTMGHDKMYWYQQDPGMELHLIHYSYGVNSTEKGDLSSESTVSRIRTEHFPLTLESARPSHTSQYLCASSLVGNTEAFFGQGTRLTVV.

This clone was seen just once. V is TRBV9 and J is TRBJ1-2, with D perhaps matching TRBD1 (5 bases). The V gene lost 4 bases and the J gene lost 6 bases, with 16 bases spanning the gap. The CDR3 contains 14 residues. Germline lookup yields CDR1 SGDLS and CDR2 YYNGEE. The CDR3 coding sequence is TGTGCCAGCAGCCCGGGGGGGGATAGCGATGGCTACACCTTC. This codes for CASSPGGDSDGYTF.

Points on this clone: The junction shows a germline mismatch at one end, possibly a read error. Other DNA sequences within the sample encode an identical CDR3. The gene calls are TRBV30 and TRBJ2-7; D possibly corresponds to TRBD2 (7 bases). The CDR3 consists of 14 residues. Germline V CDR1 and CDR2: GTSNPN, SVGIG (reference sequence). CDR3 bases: TGCGCCTGGAGTGTGGGGGGGCAGAGCTACGAGCAGTACTTC. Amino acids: CAWSVGGQSYEQYF.

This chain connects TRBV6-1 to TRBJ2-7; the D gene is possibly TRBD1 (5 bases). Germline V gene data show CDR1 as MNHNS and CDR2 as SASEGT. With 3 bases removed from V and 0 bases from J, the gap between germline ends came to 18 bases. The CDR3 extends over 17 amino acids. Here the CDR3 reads CASSEFRQILSSYEQYF. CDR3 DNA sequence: TGTGCCAGCAGTGAGTTCAGACAGATCTTAAGCTCCTACGAGCAGTACTTC.

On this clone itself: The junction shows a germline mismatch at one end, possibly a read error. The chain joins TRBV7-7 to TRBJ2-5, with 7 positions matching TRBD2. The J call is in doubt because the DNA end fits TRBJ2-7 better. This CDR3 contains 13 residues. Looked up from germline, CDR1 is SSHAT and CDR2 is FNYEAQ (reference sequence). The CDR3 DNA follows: TGTGCTAGCAGCCCCGGGGGGTCCTACGAGCAGTACTTC. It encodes CASSPGGSYEQYF.

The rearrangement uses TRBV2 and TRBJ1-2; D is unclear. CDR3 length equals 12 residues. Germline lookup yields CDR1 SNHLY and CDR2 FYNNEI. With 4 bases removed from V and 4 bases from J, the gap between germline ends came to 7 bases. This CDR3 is CASSVGSYGYTF. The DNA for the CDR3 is TGTGCCAGCAGTGTTGGCAGCTATGGCTACACCTTC.